This TCR beta chain was documented in a study of regulatory T cells in long-lasting Graves disease (dated by TCRdb to the early 2020s). A note on the overall study: Newly diagnosed Graves' disease patients had taken antithyroid drugs for less than 3 months. This study used TCR sequencing and RNA sequencing of peripheral blood to compare persistent Graves' disease patients against newly diagnosed Graves' disease patients. The study was registered as a clinical trial and conducted in China. A total of 33 samples underwent TCR sequencing, from roughly 13 patients with persistent Graves' disease and 20 patients with newly diagnosed Graves' disease. The paper as a whole reports these results and caveats: Sequencing and analysis were limited to the TCR beta chain. Persistent Graves' disease patients showed lower TCR Shannon entropy and fewer highly expanded clones than newly diagnosed patients, suggesting clonal expansion. Only peripheral blood was studied, because thyroid tissue, the primary lesion, was inaccessible. A larger number of public clonotypes was shared among persistent patients (approximately 2,500) than among newly diagnosed patients (around 870). The small sample size was acknowledged by the authors as a limitation that may reduce accuracy. Persistent disease showed preferential use of TRBV28, TRBJ1-2 and TRBJ2-5, whereas newly diagnosed disease favored TRBV20-1 and TRBJ2-1.

The library was made by multiplex PCR. Instrument used: Illumina HiSeq 4000. To build TCR beta libraries, CDR3 regions were amplified by Arm-PCR using iRepertoire HTBI primers. PCR products were gel purified before sequencing. The source study handled its data this way. Across samples, about 64 TRBV and 12 to 15 TRBJ segments were identified and used for gene usage analysis of CDR3 amino acid clonotypes. COPE and FqMerger were used to merge the filtered high-quality paired reads into contigs. BLAST was used to align contigs to the IMGT TRBV, TRBD and TRBJ reference genes, and CDR3 was defined following IMGT. Any clonotype with a frequency above 0.1% was counted as a highly expanded clone. Repertoire diversity was measured by Shannon entropy, and V-J evenness by the Gini coefficient. A clonotype found in more than one individual was treated as public. The public reads were reprocessed in TCRdb via fastp at Q25 and MiXCR, keeping in-frame beta chains. Duplicate CDR3 protein sequences are folded into a single record with the most common DNA and genes. These V and J calls rely on TCRdb rather than the paper's analysis. This sample comprises some 500,000 distinct CDR3 sequences, roughly 12% of them detected only once. Clones ranked in the top ten supply roughly 10% of the sample.

What this sample's time point label stands for: newly diagnosed GD, antithyroid drugs for less than 3 months. For both TCR sequencing and RNA sequencing, RNA was extracted from PBMCs in TRIzol. The diagnosis of Graves' disease was made according to American Thyroid Association guidelines. The patients came from an endocrinology department in Xi'an, China. Each patient gave roughly 10 milliliters of peripheral blood, collected in an EDTA anticoagulant tube. PBMCs were isolated by Ficoll Paque Plus density gradient separation without further T cell sorting. An Agilent 2100 Bioanalyzer and agarose gel were used to assess RNA quality, and a NanoDrop 2000 was used to measure RNA concentration. The CDR3 runs 11 amino acids, cysteine and phenylalanine included. Only the CDR3 DNA is retained, 33 bases long and in frame from the first base. Deletion took 6 bases off V and 3 bases off J, with a span of 8 bases between the germline ends. The CDR1 and CDR2 encoded by the germline V gene (reference sequence) are GTSNPN and SVGIG.

In regard to this clonotype: No cognate antigen has been identified for it. No base quality information exists; no much larger clone differs at one position.

These data were also reused for a study on T cells in Graves' hyperthyroidism and ophthalmopathy. Taken from the second paper: Graves' hyperthyroidism was defined as stable when no progression to ophthalmopathy occurred over 18 months of follow-up. The hyperthyroidism patients were between 18 and 65 years old and newly diagnosed, with a disease duration of less than 2 months. Any patient with an uncontrolled infection, another autoimmune disease, pregnancy or lactation was excluded. Clinical symptoms, serum thyroxine and TRAb, thyroid ultrasound, and orbital computed tomography formed the basis for the diagnoses. For the first round of RT-PCR on the TCR CDR3, the HTBI primer set was used together with the Qiagen OneStep RT-PCR kit. Most expanded thyroid clonotypes (frequency above 0.001) were also found in blood, which suggests that blood repertoires may mirror thyroid immune responses. A model built on a 13 V-J signature distinguished ophthalmopathy from stable hyperthyroidism, reaching 85% to 90% sensitivity and approximately 81% specificity in cross-validation and 80%/75% in testing. In validation, the model predicted progression to ophthalmopathy with over 60% sensitivity and approximately 78% specificity, a median of about 6 months before onset. To identify TCR V-J signatures that set the groups apart, the researchers used a discovery cohort of approximately 98 patients, made up of about 44 with Graves' ophthalmopathy and 57 with stable Graves' hyperthyroidism. Prospective prediction of ophthalmopathy was tested in an independent validation cohort of approximately 19 hyperthyroidism patients and 17 patients who later progressed to ophthalmopathy. The roughly 99 discovery patients were divided at random into training and test sets in a 7:3 ratio. Thyroid tissue and blood T-cell repertoires from six Graves' hyperthyroidism patients were also compared in the study. After blood sampling, hyperthyroidism patients were treated with methimazole at a starting dose of 30 mg daily, and ophthalmopathy patients were treated with high-dose intravenous methylprednisolone. The libraries were constructed in a second round of multiplex PCR and then size-selected and purified. Libraries were sequenced paired-end with 100 bp reads on an Illumina HiSeq2000. SOAPnuke was used to process the raw data, removing reads that contained adapters or uncalled bases, had a mean Phred below 15, or lacked an exact match to the constant primer or identifier. High-quality paired reads were merged using COPE v1.2.5, and each unique nucleotide sequence was defined as a clonotype. MiTCR v1.1 was used to align clonotypes to the IMGT TRBV, TRBD and TRBJ reference segments. The analysis was restricted to V-J combinations with a frequency above 0.0001, which together covered over 99% of the repertoires. The TCS score was defined as F50 (clonal expansion) divided by E x V (chaos), with BLOSUM62-based TCRdist calculated between CDR3 peptides within each V-J. Welch's t-statistics and random forest reduced 450 to 600 V-J features to about 13, which were used in a naive Bayes classifier (R e1071). Sample size was not statistically predetermined, and blinding of investigators to group allocation was not performed. The paper describes TCR Vbeta CDR3 sequencing of roughly 130 peripheral blood samples, made up of about 41 ophthalmopathy patients, some 80 hyperthyroidism patients and around 17 progressor patients.

Sequencing was performed on peripheral blood mononuclear cells (PBMCs), taken at new diagnosis, from a patient treated with antithyroid drugs. This TCR was sampled from a man aged 30 to 45 with Graves disease. Donor details come from another sample of the same person, matched by shared clones. The chain couples TRBV30 to TRBJ1-1; the D gene cannot be resolved reliably. The CDR3 corresponds to CACHTHTEAFF. The bases are TGTGCCTGCCACACCCACACTGAAGCTTTCTTT.